This T cell receptor (beta chain) was sequenced for a study of T cell repertoires in cytomegalovirus infection. Germline trimming cut 2 bases from V and 10 bases from J; bases unmatched to any gene: 11. CDR3 size: 16 residues. From germline, CDR1 is KGHDR and CDR2 SFDVKD. Via MiXCR, TCRdb re-called the reads, giving one row per CDR3 protein. The repertoire has roughly 720,000 distinct CDR3 sequences, 35% of them found once; the top ten carry more than 2.5%. The rearrangement links TRBV24-1 to TRBJ2-3; 10 nucleotides match TRBD2. The TCR originated in a human donor in good health (CMV status not recorded). Some clones in this sample may be carry-over from other donors' samples. Sequenced material: PBMCs. The CDR3, as DNA: TGTGCCACCAGTGATTACGGGACTAGCGTGGATGGAGCGCAGTATTTT. Protein product: CATSDYGTSVDGAQYF.